The following is a T cell receptor beta chain sequence with its context. The data originate from a study of blood T cell repertoires in COVID-19. The germline gives CDR1 LNHDA, CDR2 SQIVND (reference sequence). J gave up 7 bases and V 2 bases, and 7 bases lay outside the gene matches. The CDR3 is 15 residues long. Repertoires were generated with immunoSEQ multiplex PCR, while TCRdb's copy carries only in-frame clones and drops some. The profile shows 200,000 to 250,000 clones, about nine tenths of them singletons. Those enrolled, adults aged 18 to 89 years, came from some 23 US areas. The material sequenced was PBMCs or T cells enriched from blood (not recorded which). The sequence was collected from a woman younger than 45 with acute COVID-19. This chain joins TRBV19 and TRBJ2-1, with 8 bases identical to TRBD2. In nucleotides, the CDR3 is TGTGCCAGTAGTATAAGAAGCGGGAGCCTGAATGAGCAGTTCTTC. This codes for CASSIRSGSLNEQFF.